This T cell receptor (beta chain) emerged from a study of cytomegalovirus exposure and HLA in healthy donors. The overall study: There were 75 million to 95 million unique TCRs (from HLA-typed donors) in an early data release. Whole-study results and caveats: CMV serostatus alone was available as immune exposure information. In an earlier analysis, most TCR beta V segments were productive about 87% or about 30% of the time.

The PCR was carried out with 60 Vbeta primers and 13 Jbeta primers. Sequencing was performed with immunoSEQ multiplex PCR; in TCRdb, only in-frame clones are kept and a portion is missing. The sample records about 200,000 clones, roughly three quarters being singletons. In regard to this clone: What it binds is not known.

Looked up from germline, CDR1 is SGHDN and CDR2 is FVKESK. This CDR3 comprises 12 residues. Between the trimmed V and J ends, which lost 1 base and 6 bases, there was a span of 4 bases. The source material was PBMCs. This clonotype was sampled from a male donor in good health and CMV-seropositive. The gene calls are TRBV14 and TRBJ2-4; D ambiguous. Here the CDR3 reads CASSQVGNIQYF. CDR3 in DNA: TGTGCCAGCAGCCAAGTCGGAAACATTCAGTACTTC.